The 22 T cell receptor beta chains in this list originate from one sample, sequenced in a study of identical twins. MiXCR was run by TCRdb on the 5' RACE reads, yielding one entry per CDR3 protein. The sample carries around 680,000 distinct CDR3 sequences, less than 10% recorded once. The same data also went into a second study, on yellow fever vaccine responses in identical twins.

Sequenced: PBMCs. The receptors derive from a woman under 30 in good health.

This chain uses TRBV19 with TRBJ2-5, with 8 bases matching TRBD1. The length of the CDR3 is 14 residues. V was clipped by 5 bases and J by 5 bases; unmatched bases: 7. Germline V lookup: CDR1 LNHDA, CDR2 SQIVND (reference sequence). The CDR3 coding sequence is TGTGCCAGTAGTCGGACAGGGAACGGGGAGACCCAGTACTTC. Amino acid sequence: CASSRTGNGETQYF.

This clonotype was observed a few times. V is TRBV7-9 and J is TRBJ2-2; D remains ambiguous. The ends were cut back, 4 bases at V and 0 bases at J, with 6 bases in the middle. From germline, CDR1 is SEHNR and CDR2 FQNEAQ (reference sequence). The CDR3 covers 14 residues. DNA of the CDR3: TGTGCCAGCAGCTCGTCAACGAACACCGGGGAGCTGTTTTTT. Its translation: CASSSSTNTGELFF.

CDR3 nucleotide sequence: TGTGCCAGCCGCCGGGAGAACATGAACACTGAAGCTTTCTTT. Its protein is CASRRENMNTEAFF. This rearrangement joins TRBV7-9 to TRBJ1-1, with unresolved D. V dropped 8 bases and J dropped 0 bases, with 13 bases sitting between them. CDR1 is SEHNR, CDR2 FQNEAQ, per germline (reference sequence). The CDR3 is made up of 14 amino acids.

This clonotype occurred a few times. The CDR3 DNA is TGTGCCAGCAGTGACCCGACAGGGGGCGCATTCGAGCAGTACTTC. This translates into CASSDPTGGAFEQYF. The J gene is TRBJ2-7, the V gene TRBV12-3 or TRBV12-4, with 10 bases fitting TRBD1. The CDR3 consists of 15 residues. The V gene end was trimmed by 5 bases and the J gene end by 6 bases; junction bases not matched to a gene: 10.

The CDR3 loop reads CASSRTDRVAEQFF. The DNA of the CDR3 is TGTGCCAGCAGTCGAACTGACAGGGTGGCTGAGCAGTTCTTC. The J gene is TRBJ2-1, the V gene TRBV6-2 or TRBV6-3; 7 bases match TRBD1. V lost 5 bases, J lost 9 bases, and 10 bases stayed unmatched. The CDR3 loop spans 14 amino acids. CDR1 is MNHEY and CDR2 is SVGEGT in the germline V gene.

This clonotype was found many times. The V gene is TRBV12-3 or TRBV12-4, the J gene TRBJ2-5, with 7 bases that match TRBD1. This CDR3 comprises 13 residues. V was pared by 3 bases and J by 5 bases, with 3 bases of the junction left unmatched. In DNA, the CDR3 is TGTGCCAGCAGTTTGACAGGGACGGAGACCCAGTACTTC. This codes for CASSLTGTETQYF.

The table lists this clonotype with a few counts. CDR3 amino acids: CASSPGAGGYNEQFF. CDR3 nucleotides: TGTGCCAGCAGCCCCGGAGCGGGGGGGTACAATGAGCAGTTCTTC. This chain links TRBV7-3 with TRBJ2-1; 10 bases are shared with TRBD2. The trim removed 5 bases at V and 4 bases at J, leaving 5 bases unmatched. CDR1 is SGHTA, CDR2 FQGTGA, per germline. CDR3 length: 15 amino acids.

This chain connects TRBV12-3 or TRBV12-4 to TRBJ2-1, with TRBD2 identical over 10 bases. J gave up 12 bases and V 1 base, and 12 bases lay outside the gene matches. The CDR3 runs to 16 residues. The chain's CDR3 is CASSLDPGTSVWTQFF. CDR3 coding DNA: TGTGCCAGCAGTTTAGACCCGGGGACTAGCGTCTGGACGCAGTTCTTC.

This clonotype was recorded a few times. V and J are TRBV24-1 and TRBJ2-1; 8 nucleotides match TRBD1. With V trimmed by 3 bases and J by 3 bases, 6 bases remained unmatched. The germline V gene encodes CDR1 KGHDR and CDR2 SFDVKD. This CDR3 has 16 residues. CDR3 coding DNA: TGTGCCACCAGTGATCCCCAGGGGGCGGGCTACAATGAGCAGTTCTTC. Amino acids: CATSDPQGAGYNEQFF.

This clonotype has a handful of counts. The genes are TRBV20-1 and TRBJ1-2; 7 nucleotides match TRBD1. J was trimmed by 4 bases and V by 7 bases; bases with no gene match: 9. The CDR3 sequence is 13 residues long. In germline, CDR1 is DFQATT, CDR2 SNEGSKA (reference sequence). The CDR3 nucleotides read TGCAGTGTTCTTGAACGACAGGGCTATGGCTACACCTTC. It translates to CSVLERQGYGYTF.

This clonotype turned up a few times. The chain has TRBV20-1 and TRBJ2-5; D unclear. The germline gives CDR1 DFQATT, CDR2 SNEGSKA (reference sequence). Trimming shortened V by 1 base and J by 2 bases, and 8 bases separated the two germline ends. CDR3 length equals 13 residues. The CDR3 loop is CSARGVGQETQYF. CDR3 nucleotide sequence: TGCAGTGCTAGAGGGGTGGGTCAAGAGACCCAGTACTTC.

This clonotype appeared a few times. V and J are TRBV11-1 and TRBJ2-2, with 7 bases that match TRBD2. The CDR3 spans 18 residues. Germline loops: CDR1 SGHAT, CDR2 FQDESV (reference sequence). V lost 1 base and J lost 6; bases outside the gene matches: 14. The CDR3 reads CASSLGTLSGTIPGELFF. DNA of the CDR3: TGTGCCAGCAGCTTAGGCACCTTAAGCGGGACTATCCCCGGGGAGCTGTTTTTT. The full variable domain, with the rest looked up from reference TRBV11-1 and TRBJ2-2, is EAEVAQSPRYKITEKSQAVAFWCDPISGHATLYWYRQILGQGPELLVQFQDESVVDDSQLPKDRFSAERLKGVDSTLKIQPAELGDSAMYLCASSLGTLSGTIPGELFFGEGSRLTVL.

This clonotype was detected a few times. The V and J genes are TRBV6-5 and TRBJ2-2, with D possibly TRBD2 on 6 matching bases. The CDR3 has 16 amino acids. CDR1 MNHEY and CDR2 SVGAGI come from the germline V gene. V dropped 3 bases and J dropped 2 bases, with 13 bases sitting between them. The CDR3 is CASSYFGTPNTGELFF. DNA of the CDR3: TGTGCCAGCAGTTATTTCGGGACTCCTAACACCGGGGAGCTGTTTTTT.

V is TRBV10-3 and J is TRBJ2-2; 8 bases are a match to TRBD2. The CDR3 covers 15 residues. Germline CDR1 is ENHRY and CDR2 is SYGVKD. The trim removed 8 bases at V and 7 bases at J, leaving 12 bases unmatched. This chain's CDR3 is CAIQRGAGGGGELFF. For the CDR3, the DNA is TGTGCCATCCAACGAGGCGCGGGAGGTGGCGGGGAGCTGTTTTTT.

The table lists this clonotype with a few counts. The chain links TRBV6-1 to TRBJ1-1, with D possibly TRBD1 on 5 matching bases. Per germline, CDR1 MNHNS and CDR2 SASEGT. Trimming pared 7 bases from V and 5 bases from J, leaving 26 bases between. The CDR3 is 17 residues long. In nucleotides, the CDR3 is TGTGCCAGCAATAAACTCGGGGCGGGGGGAAGTGGAACTGAAGCTTTCTTT. Translation: CASNKLGAGGSGTEAFF.

The genes are TRBV29-1 and TRBJ1-1, with a weak D call TRBD1 (6 bases). The CDR3 extends over 14 amino acids. CDR1 SQVTM and CDR2 ANQGSEA come from the germline V gene. With 1 base removed from V and 8 bases from J, the gap between germline ends came to 17 bases. CDR3 region: CSVEGLEPRGEAFF. CDR3 nucleotides: TGCAGCGTTGAAGGCCTCGAGCCGAGGGGGGAAGCTTTCTTT.

This clonotype has ten or more counts. V gene TRBV6-6 combines with J gene TRBJ2-1; a weak D match, TRBD2 (5 bases). The CDR3 sequence is 10 residues long. V lost 10 bases, J lost 6 bases, and 7 bases lay in between. Germline CDR1 is MNHNY and CDR2 is SVGAGI (reference sequence). The CDR3 spells CAIGGNEQFF. CDR3 in DNA: TGTGCCATCGGAGGCAATGAGCAGTTCTTC.

This clonotype was seen at least ten times. The V call is TRBV14, the J call TRBJ2-7; D perhaps matches TRBD1 (5 bases). The germline V and J ends were trimmed by 8 bases and 0 bases, with 20 bases remaining between them. This CDR3 has 16 amino acids. Looked up from germline, CDR1 is SGHDN and CDR2 is FVKESK. The CDR3 spells CASADFDGAGSYEQYF. CDR3 in DNA: TGTGCCAGCGCCGACTTCGATGGGGCCGGCTCCTACGAGCAGTACTTC.

The V gene is TRBV11-3, the J gene TRBJ2-5; D ambiguous. Germline values: CDR1 SGHNT, CDR2 YENEEA. This CDR3 is built from 15 residues. Trimming removed 3 bases from V and 3 bases from J, with 14 bases in between. The CDR3 is CASSLGSGREETQYF. DNA of the CDR3: TGTGCCAGCAGCTTGGGATCAGGAAGGGAAGAGACCCAGTACTTC.

V and J are TRBV5-1 and TRBJ2-1, with 8 bases lining up with TRBD2. Trimming took 2 bases from V and 5 from J; bases not matched to a gene: 6. This CDR3 spans 15 amino acids. Per the germline V gene, CDR1 is SGHRS and CDR2 is YFSETQ. DNA of the CDR3: TGCGCCAGCAGCTTACGGGAGGGTAACCACAATGAGCAGTTCTTC. It is translated as CASSLREGNHNEQFF.

There are a few counts of this clonotype. This chain connects TRBV14 to TRBJ2-2, with 7 bases aligning to TRBD2. Germline CDR1 reads SGHDN; CDR2 reads FVKESK. V shed 4 bases, J shed 6 bases, and the junction held 14 bases outside the gene matches. CDR3 size: 17 residues. The CDR3 region has the DNA TGTGCCAGCAGCCCAACAATCCGCCGAAGCGGGGCCGGGGAGCTGTTTTTT. It translates to CASSPTIRRSGAGELFF.

This clonotype was counted only a few times. This chain links TRBV27 with TRBJ2-2; no firm D call. This CDR3 has 14 residues. Deletions cut 3 bases from V and 1 base from J, with 6 bases between. Germline V gene sequence: CDR1 MNHEY, CDR2 SMNVEV (reference sequence). The CDR3 spells CASSFRLNTGELFF. CDR3 nucleotides: TGTGCCAGCAGTTTCAGGTTGAACACCGGGGAGCTGTTTTTT.